The source of this T cell receptor (beta chain) is a study of T cells in Graves' hyperthyroidism and ophthalmopathy. Overall study results and limits: With a median lead of 6.5 months before onset, the model predicted ophthalmopathy.

From germline, CDR1 is DFQATT and CDR2 SNEGSKA (reference sequence). V lost 0 bases and J 2 bases, leaving 14 bases between the germline ends. This CDR3 spans 15 amino acids. With regard to this clonotype: The antigen is unknown.

The authors obtained PBMCs from 10 ml of fresh peripheral blood. TCR beta CDR3 region amplification was performed from RNA transcripts. A set of HTBI primers served as the primers for a first-round RT-PCR of the TCR CDR3. A single record per CDR3 protein comes from TCRdb applying MiXCR to the multiplex PCR reads. The sample yields hundreds of thousands of distinct CDR3 sequences, 15% to 20% seen once. The origin of this receptor is a woman aged 25 to 39 with Graves' hyperthyroidism. The chain recombines TRBV20-1 with TRBJ2-7; maybe TRBD1 (6 bases). The specimen sequenced was blood. The CDR3: CSARDSQGQTYEQYF. CDR3 in DNA: TGCAGTGCTAGAGATAGTCAGGGACAAACCTACGAGCAGTACTTC.